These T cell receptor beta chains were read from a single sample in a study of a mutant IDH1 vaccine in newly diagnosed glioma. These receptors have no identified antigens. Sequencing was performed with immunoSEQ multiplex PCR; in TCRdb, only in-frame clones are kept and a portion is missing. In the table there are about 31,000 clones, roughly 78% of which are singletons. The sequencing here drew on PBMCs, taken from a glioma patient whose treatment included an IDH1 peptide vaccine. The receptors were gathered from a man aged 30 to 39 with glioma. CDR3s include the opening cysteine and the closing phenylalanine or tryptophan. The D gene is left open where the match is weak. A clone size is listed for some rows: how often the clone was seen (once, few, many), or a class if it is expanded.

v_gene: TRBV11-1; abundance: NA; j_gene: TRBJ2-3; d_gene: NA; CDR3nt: TGTGCCAGCAGCTTAGTCGGACCACAGGCAGATACGCAGTATTTT; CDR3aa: CASSLVGPQADTQYF
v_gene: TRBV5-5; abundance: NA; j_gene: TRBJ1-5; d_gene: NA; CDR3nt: TGTGCCAGCAGCTGGGGATCAGGCAATCAGCCCCAGCATTTT; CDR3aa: CASSWGSGNQPQHF
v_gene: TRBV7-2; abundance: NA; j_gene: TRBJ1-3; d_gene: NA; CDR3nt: TGTGCCAGCAGCTTGGGACTCCCGAGCTCTGGAAACACCATATATTTT; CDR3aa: CASSLGLPSSGNTIYF
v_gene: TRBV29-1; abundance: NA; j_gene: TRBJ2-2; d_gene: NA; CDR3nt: TGCAGCGGGGGGGAGGACACCGGGGAGCTGTTTTTT; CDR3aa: CSGGEDTGELFF
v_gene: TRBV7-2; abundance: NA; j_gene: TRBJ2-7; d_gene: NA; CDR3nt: TGTGCCAGCAGCTTAGCCTCAGCCTACGAGCAGTACTTC; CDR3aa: CASSLASAYEQYF
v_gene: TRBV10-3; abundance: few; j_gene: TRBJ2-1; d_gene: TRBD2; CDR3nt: TGTGCCATCAGTAATAGCGGGGGCTCCTACAATGAGCAGTTCTTC; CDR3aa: CAISNSGGSYNEQFF
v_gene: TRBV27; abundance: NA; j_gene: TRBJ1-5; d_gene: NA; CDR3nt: TGTGCCAGCAGTTTGTTGGGTGGGCATCAGCCCCAGCATTTT; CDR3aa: CASSLLGGHQPQHF
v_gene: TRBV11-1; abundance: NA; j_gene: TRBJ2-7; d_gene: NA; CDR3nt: TGTGCCAGCAGCTTATCGTGGGAGATCACCTACGAGCAGTACTTC; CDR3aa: CASSLSWEITYEQYF
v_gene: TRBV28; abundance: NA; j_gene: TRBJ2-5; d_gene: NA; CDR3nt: TGTGCCAGCAGTTTATCGGGGACCCAGTACTTC; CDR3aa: CASSLSGTQYF
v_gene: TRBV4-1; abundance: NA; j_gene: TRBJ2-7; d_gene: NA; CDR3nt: TGCGCCAGCAGCCAAGATGGCAATACAGGGAGCTCCTACGAGCAGTACTTC; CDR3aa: CASSQDGNTGSSYEQYF
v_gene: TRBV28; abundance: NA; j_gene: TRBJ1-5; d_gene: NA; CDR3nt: TGTGCCAGCAGTTCCCCGGGACAGCCCCAGCATTTT; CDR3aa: CASSSPGQPQHF
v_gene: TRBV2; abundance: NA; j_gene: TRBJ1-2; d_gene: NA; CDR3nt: TGTGCCAGCAGTGTCACGGGAGGCTATGGCTACACCTTC; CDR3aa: CASSVTGGYGYTF
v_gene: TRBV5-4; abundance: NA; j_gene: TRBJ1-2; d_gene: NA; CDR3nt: TGTGCCAGCAGCTTAAAGGTACAGGGCTATGGCTACACCTTC; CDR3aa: CASSLKVQGYGYTF
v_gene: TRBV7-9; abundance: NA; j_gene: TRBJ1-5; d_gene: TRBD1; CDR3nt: TGTGCCAGCAGCTTAGATGGGGGGACAGGAAATCAGCCCCAGCATTTT; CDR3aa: CASSLDGGTGNQPQHF
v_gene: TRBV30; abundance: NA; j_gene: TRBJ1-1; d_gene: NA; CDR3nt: TGTGCCTGTGGCAGTGTGAACACTGAAGCTTTCTTT; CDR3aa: CACGSVNTEAFF
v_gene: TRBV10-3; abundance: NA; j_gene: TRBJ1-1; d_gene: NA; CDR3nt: TGTGCCACCGCGGAGCGGTGGGCTGAAGCTTTCTTT; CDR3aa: CATAERWAEAFF
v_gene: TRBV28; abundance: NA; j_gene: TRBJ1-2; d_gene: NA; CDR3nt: TGTGCCAGCAGTTTATCGGGGAGGGGCCTGGTGGATGGCTACACCTTC; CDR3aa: CASSLSGRGLVDGYTF
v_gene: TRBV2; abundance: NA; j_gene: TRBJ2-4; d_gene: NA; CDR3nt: TGTGCCAGCAGTGAAAGAGGAACTAGTGGGTGTTACTTC; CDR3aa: CASSERGTSGCYF
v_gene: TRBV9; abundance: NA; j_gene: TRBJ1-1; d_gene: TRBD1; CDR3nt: TGTGCCAGCAGCACGCACAGGGGAGGGACTGAAGCTTTCTTT; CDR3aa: CASSTHRGGTEAFF
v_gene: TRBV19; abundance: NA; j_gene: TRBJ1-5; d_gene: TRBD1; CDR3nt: TGTGCCAGTAGGCGAAACGGGGACAGGGACAATCAGCCCCAGCATTTT; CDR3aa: CASRRNGDRDNQPQHF
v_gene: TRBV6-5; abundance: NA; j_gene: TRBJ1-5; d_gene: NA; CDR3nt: TGTGCCAGCAGTTTCGACAGGTTTAGCAATCAGCCCCAGCATTTT; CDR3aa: CASSFDRFSNQPQHF
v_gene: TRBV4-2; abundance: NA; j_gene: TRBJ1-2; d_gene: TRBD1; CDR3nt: TGTGCCAGCAGCCAAGATAGGTGGGACAGGCCGGTGACCTTC; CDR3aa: CASSQDRWDRPVTF
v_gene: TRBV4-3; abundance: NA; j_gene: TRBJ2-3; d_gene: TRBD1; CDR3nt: TGCGCCAGCAGCTCAAGATATGGCAGGGGGTCAGGAGATACGCAGTATTTT; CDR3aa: CASSSRYGRGSGDTQYF
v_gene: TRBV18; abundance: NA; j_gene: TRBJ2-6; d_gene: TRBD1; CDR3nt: TGTGCCAGCTCACCGACAGGGACAGGGTCCGGGGCCAACGTCCTGACTTTC; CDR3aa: CASSPTGTGSGANVLTF
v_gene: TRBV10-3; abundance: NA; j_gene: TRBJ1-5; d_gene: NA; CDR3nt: TGTGCCATCAGTGACGGCAGGGGCTATCAGCCCCAGCATTTT; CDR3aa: CAISDGRGYQPQHF